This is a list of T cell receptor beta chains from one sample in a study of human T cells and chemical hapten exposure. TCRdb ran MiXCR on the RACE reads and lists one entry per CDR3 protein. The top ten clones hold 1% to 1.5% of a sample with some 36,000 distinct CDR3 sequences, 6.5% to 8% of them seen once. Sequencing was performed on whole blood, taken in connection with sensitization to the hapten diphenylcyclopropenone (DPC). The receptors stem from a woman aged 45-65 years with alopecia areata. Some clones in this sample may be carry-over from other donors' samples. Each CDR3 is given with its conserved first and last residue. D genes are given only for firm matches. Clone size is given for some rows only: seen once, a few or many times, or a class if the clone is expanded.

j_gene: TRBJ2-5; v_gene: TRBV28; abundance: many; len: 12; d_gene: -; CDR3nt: TGTGCCAGTTCGGAGCGAAAAGAGACCCAGTACTTC; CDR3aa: CASSERKETQYF
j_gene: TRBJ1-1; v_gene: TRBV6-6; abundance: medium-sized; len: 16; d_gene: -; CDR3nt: TGTGCCAGCAGTTACTCGATTCGGAGGGAGGGCACTGAAGCTTTCTTT; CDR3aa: CASSYSIRREGTEAFF
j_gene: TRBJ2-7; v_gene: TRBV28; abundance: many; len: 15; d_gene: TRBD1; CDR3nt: TGTGCCAGCAGTAAGGAGGGGACAGGTAACAACGAGCAGTACTTC; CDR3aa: CASSKEGTGNNEQYF
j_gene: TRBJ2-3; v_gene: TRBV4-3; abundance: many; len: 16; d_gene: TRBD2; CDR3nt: TGCGCCAGCAGCCCAGGACTAGCGGGAGTTGTGAATACGCAGTATTTT; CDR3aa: CASSPGLAGVVNTQYF
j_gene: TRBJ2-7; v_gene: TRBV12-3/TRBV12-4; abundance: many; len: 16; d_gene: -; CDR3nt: TGTGCCAGCAGTTTTGGACAATCCCTTAACTCCTACGAGCAGTACTTC; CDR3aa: CASSFGQSLNSYEQYF
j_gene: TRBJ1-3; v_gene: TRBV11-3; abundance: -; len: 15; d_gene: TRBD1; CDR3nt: TGTGCCAGCAGCCCGGGACAGGGGCCAGGAAACACCATATATTTT; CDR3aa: CASSPGQGPGNTIYF
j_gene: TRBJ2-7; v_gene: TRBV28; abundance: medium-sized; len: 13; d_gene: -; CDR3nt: TGTGCCAGCACCAGATCAGGGGCCCGCGAGCAGTACTTC; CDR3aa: CASTRSGAREQYF
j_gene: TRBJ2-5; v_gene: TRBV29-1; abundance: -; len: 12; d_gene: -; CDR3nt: TGCAGCGTTCAGCACCAGGGGGAGACCCAGTACTTC; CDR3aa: CSVQHQGETQYF
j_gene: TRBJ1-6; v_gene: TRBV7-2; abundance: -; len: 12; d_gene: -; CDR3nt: TGTGCCAGCAGCTTATCGCTGCCACCCCTCCACTTT; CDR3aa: CASSLSLPPLHF
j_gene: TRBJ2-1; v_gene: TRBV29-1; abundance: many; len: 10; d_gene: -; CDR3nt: TGCAGCGGTGTAAACAATGAGCAGTTCTTC; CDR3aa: CSGVNNEQFF
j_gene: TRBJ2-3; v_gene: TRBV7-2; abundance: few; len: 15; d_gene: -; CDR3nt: TGTGCCAGCAGCTTAGGGGGACCGAGCACAGATACGCAGTATTTT; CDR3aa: CASSLGGPSTDTQYF
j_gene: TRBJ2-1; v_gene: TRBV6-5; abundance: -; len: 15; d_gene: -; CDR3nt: TGTGCCAGCAGACAGAGGGGAAGGACCTACAATGAGCAGTTCTTC; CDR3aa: CASRQRGRTYNEQFF
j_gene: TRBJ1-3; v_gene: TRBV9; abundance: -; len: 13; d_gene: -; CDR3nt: TGTGCCAGCAGCGTGACAGCTGGAAACACCATATATTTT; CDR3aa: CASSVTAGNTIYF
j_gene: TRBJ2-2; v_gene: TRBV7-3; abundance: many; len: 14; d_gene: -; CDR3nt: TGTGCCAGCAGCTCCGGGACCGGCACCGGGGAGCTGTTTTTT; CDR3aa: CASSSGTGTGELFF
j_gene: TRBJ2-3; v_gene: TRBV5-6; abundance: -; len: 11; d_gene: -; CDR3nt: TGTGCCAGCAGCTTCACAGATACGCAGTATTTT; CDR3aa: CASSFTDTQYF
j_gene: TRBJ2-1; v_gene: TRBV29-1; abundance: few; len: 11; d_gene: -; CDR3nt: TGCACCGGGACGACCGGCAATGAGCAGTTCTTC; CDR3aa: CTGTTGNEQFF
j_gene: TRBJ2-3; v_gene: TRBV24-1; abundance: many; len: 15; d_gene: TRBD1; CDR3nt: TGTGCCACCAGTGACACCGGGACAGGGGAAGATACGCAGTATTTT; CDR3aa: CATSDTGTGEDTQYF
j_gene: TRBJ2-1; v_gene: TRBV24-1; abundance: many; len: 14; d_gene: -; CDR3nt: TGTGCCACCAGTGCCCGGGGGCCCGACAATGAGCAGTTCTTC; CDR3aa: CATSARGPDNEQFF
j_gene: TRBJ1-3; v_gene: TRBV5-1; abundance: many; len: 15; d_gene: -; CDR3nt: TGCGCCAGCACCCAAACCGGGACATTTGGAGACACCATATATTTT; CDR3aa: CASTQTGTFGDTIYF
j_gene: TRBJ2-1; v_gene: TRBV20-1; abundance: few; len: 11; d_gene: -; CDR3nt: TGCAGTGCCAGAAACAACAATGAGCAGTTCTTC; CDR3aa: CSARNNNEQFF
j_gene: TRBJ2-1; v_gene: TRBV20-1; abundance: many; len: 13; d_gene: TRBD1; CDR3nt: TGCAGTGCTCCCTCGGACAGGGGCAATGAGCAGTTCTTC; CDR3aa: CSAPSDRGNEQFF
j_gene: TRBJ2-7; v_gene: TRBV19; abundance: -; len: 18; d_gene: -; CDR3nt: TGTGCCAGTAGTATACCGGGACACCCGGAGGAGAGCTCCTACGAGCAGTACTTC; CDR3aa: CASSIPGHPEESSYEQYF
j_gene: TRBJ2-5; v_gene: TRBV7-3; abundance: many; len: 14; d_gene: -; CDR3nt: TGTGCCAGCAGCTTAACCGGGGGGCTAGAGACCCAGTACTTC; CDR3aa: CASSLTGGLETQYF
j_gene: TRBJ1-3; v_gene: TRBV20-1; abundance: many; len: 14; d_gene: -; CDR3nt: TGCAGTGCTAGAGAAGAACCGCCTGGAAACACCATATATTTT; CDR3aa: CSAREEPPGNTIYF
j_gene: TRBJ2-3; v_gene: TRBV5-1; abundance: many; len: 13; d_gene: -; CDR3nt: TGCGCCAGCAGCCCTACAGTGACAGATACGCAGTATTTT; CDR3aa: CASSPTVTDTQYF
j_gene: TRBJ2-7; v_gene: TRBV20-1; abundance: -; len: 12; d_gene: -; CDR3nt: TGCAGTGCTAAAACGGGACCCTACGAGCAGTACTTC; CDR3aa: CSAKTGPYEQYF
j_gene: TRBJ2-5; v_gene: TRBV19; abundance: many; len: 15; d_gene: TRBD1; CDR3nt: TGTGCCAGTAGTATTACAGGGGGCTTCAAAGAGACCCAGTACTTC; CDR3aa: CASSITGGFKETQYF
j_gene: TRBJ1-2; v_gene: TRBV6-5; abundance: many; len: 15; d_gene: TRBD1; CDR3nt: TGTGCCAGCAGCCAAGGGAGACAGGGCGCCTATGGCTACACCTTC; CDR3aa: CASSQGRQGAYGYTF
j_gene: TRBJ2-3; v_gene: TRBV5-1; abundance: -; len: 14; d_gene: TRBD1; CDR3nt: TGCGCCAGCAGCTACCGGGACAGTACAGATACGCAGTATTTT; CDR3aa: CASSYRDSTDTQYF
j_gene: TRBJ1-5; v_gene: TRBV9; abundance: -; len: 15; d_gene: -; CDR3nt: TGTGCCAGCAGCGTAAACGACGGGGGAAATCAGCCCCAGCATTTT; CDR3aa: CASSVNDGGNQPQHF
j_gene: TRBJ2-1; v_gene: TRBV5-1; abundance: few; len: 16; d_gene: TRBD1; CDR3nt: TGCGCCAGCACCGAAAAGGCCGGGACAGCCTACAATGAGCAGTTCTTC; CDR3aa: CASTEKAGTAYNEQFF
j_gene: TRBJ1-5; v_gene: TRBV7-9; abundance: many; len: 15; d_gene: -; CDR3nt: TGTGCCAGCAGCTTTGGTTTAGGTCCCAATCAGCCCCAGCATTTT; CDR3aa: CASSFGLGPNQPQHF
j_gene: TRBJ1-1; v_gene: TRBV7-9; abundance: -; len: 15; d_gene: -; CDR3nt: TGTGCCAGCAGTCCCTCCTCTGGGGCGAACACTGAAGCTTTCTTT; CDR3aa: CASSPSSGANTEAFF
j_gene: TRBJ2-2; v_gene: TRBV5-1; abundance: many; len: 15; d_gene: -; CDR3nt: TGCGCCAGCAGCTTGTCAGGGTTGGACACCGGGGAGCTGTTTTTT; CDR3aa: CASSLSGLDTGELFF
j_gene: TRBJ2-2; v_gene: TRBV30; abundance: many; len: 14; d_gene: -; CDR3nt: TGTGCCTGGAGTTCGGACGGAAGATTTGGGGAGCTGTTTTTT; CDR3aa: CAWSSDGRFGELFF
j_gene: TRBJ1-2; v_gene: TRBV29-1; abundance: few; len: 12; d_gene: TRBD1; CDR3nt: TGCAGCGTTAGGGACAGTTACTATGGCTACACCTTC; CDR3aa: CSVRDSYYGYTF
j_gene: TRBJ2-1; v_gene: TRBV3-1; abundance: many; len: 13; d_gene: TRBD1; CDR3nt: TGTGCCAGCAGCCAAGCTGGCGACAGGGGAATGCTCTTC; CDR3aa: CASSQAGDRGMLF
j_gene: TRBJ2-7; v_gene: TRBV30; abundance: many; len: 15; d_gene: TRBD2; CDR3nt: TGTGCCTGGAGTGTACCCCCTAGCGGGAGATACGAGCAGTACTTC; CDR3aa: CAWSVPPSGRYEQYF
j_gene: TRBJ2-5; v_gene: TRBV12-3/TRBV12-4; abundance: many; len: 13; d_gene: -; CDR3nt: TGTGCCAGCAGTCCGCCAGGCGAAGAGACCCAGTACTTC; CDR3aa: CASSPPGEETQYF